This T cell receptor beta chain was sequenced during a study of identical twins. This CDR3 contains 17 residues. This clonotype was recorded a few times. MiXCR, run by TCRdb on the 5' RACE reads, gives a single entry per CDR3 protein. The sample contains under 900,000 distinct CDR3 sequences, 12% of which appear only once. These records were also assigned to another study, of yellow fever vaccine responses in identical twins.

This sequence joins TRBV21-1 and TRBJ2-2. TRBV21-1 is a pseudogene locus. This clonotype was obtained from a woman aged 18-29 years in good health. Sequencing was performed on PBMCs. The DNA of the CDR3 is TGTGCCAGCAGCAACCTCCCCGGGACGGGGAACACCGGGGAGCTGTTTTTT. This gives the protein CASSNLPGTGNTGELFF.